This is a list of T cell receptor beta chains from one sample in a study of tumor and adjacent non-tumor tissue in lung cancer. TCRdb processed the multiplex PCR reads anew with MiXCR; each CDR3 protein has one entry. Of 90,000 to 100,000 distinct CDR3 sequences in the sample, about 80% were seen once. Sequenced sample: distant non-tumor lung tissue. All receptors come from a man in his 60s with small cell lung cancer. Each CDR3 is given with its conserved first and last residue.

v_gene	j_gene	CDR3aa
TRBV11-3	TRBJ2-7	CASNLAGYEQYF
TRBV6-1	TRBJ2-2	CASSASGEGAEELFF
TRBV11-3	TRBJ2-1	CAKSPKNRGYNGQFF
TRBV6-5	TRBJ2-5	CVSSYLEPPETQYF
TRBV29-1	TRBJ2-1	CSVGGGPLNVHFF
TRBV6-1	TRBJ2-1	CASSGLAGVYSEQLF
TRBV20-1	TRBJ1-2	CSSRGDSGDGYAF
TRBV6-5	TRBJ1-1	CASSYSTLGAGTEDFF
TRBV6-4	TRBJ2-1	CASSDYGTDSYNEQFF
TRBV9	TRBJ2-3	CISSVHSSDTQYF
TRBV6-6	TRBJ2-7	CASHGSPGGTNEQYF
TRBV6-1	TRBJ1-5	CASSWTGLNQPQHF
TRBV7-9	TRBJ2-1	CASNLTVSIEQFF
TRBV6-6	TRBJ1-4	CASSRNGKINEKLLF
TRBV6-2/TRBV6-3	TRBJ2-1	CASGTGLNNEQLF
TRBV29-1	TRBJ2-1	CSAIQGYNERFF
TRBV6-5	TRBJ1-5	CASINNGSQPQHF
TRBV6-5	TRBJ2-1	CASGYSGGVASEQFF
TRBV29-1	TRBJ2-3	CSVELAGGGNTLYF
TRBV6-6	TRBJ1-1	CVSSYGTEAFF
TRBV25-1	TRBJ2-7	CASDNGGGTHYEQYF
TRBV11-2	TRBJ2-2	CASHGTGITGELFF
TRBV6-1	TRBJ2-2	CANTEREVSTGELFF
TRBV12-3/TRBV12-4	TRBJ2-5	CASSLMNREGTQYF
TRBV5-1	TRBJ1-1	CASSSDRGDTEAFF
TRBV12-3/TRBV12-4	TRBJ2-3	CASSWNRTTDTQYF
TRBV6-6	TRBJ1-1	CVSSFYGQGAEAFF
TRBV6-5	TRBJ2-1	CASREVPADEQLF
TRBV11-2	TRBJ2-1	CASSLNGRGSYNEQFF
TRBV6-6	TRBJ2-3	CASSFTGGGTDTQYF
TRBV5-5	TRBJ2-3	CANREGTSRTDTRYF
TRBV6-1	TRBJ2-5	CASSLSGTSEETQYF
TRBV5-1	TRBJ2-6	CASSSDISGANLLTF
TRBV29-1	TRBJ2-2	CSVLVAEGANTRELFF
TRBV29-1	.	CSVGGEGDQPQYF
TRBV11-1	TRBJ2-3	CASTSGLARGPVAHTQYF
TRBV12-5	TRBJ2-2	CGAWNRNTGELFF